These T cell receptor beta chains were read from a single sample in a study of CD8+ T cells in alopecia areata. The method was immunoSEQ multiplex PCR; TCRdb's version includes in-frame clones alone and lacks a portion of them. This table has 150,000 or so clones, 45% to 60% appearing once. The sequences come from CD8+ T cells sorted from blood, collected at week 4, from a patient treated with tofacitinib. The receptor source for this set is a human donor with alopecia areata. CDR3s include the opening cysteine and the closing phenylalanine or tryptophan. The D gene is left open where the match is weak. Size tells how often a clone was seen (once, few, many) or the class of an expanded clone, and some rows leave it out.

-,TRBV6-1,TRBJ1-5,-,TGTGCCAGCAGTGACCAGGCCAATCAGCCCCAGCATTTT,CASSDQANQPQHF
TRBD1,TRBV27,TRBJ1-5,-,TGTGCCAGCAGTACCGGGACAGGGGGGAATCAGCCCCAGCATTTT,CASSTGTGGNQPQHF
-,TRBV15,TRBJ2-7,-,TGTGCCACCAGCGCGGGCGGGGGCCTCTCCTACGAGCAGTACTTC,CATSAGGGLSYEQYF
TRBD1,TRBV5-1,TRBJ2-1,-,TGCGCCAGCAAACCGGGACAGGCCCCTGGCAATGAGCAGTTCTTC,CASKPGQAPGNEQFF
-,TRBV30,TRBJ2-2,-,TGTGCCTGGACCCCTAGCGGGGAGCTGTTTTTT,CAWTPSGELFF
TRBD1,TRBV27,TRBJ2-1,few,TGTGCCAGCAGTTTCGACAGGGTGAATGAGCAGTTCTTC,CASSFDRVNEQFF
TRBD1,TRBV5-1,TRBJ1-6,-,TGCGCCAGCAGCCCAGGACAGGGCCTGGGGAATTCACCCCTCCACTTT,CASSPGQGLGNSPLHF
-,TRBV6-5,TRBJ1-4,-,TGTGCCAGCAGTCCCGCAGGGGAAAAACTGTTTTTT,CASSPAGEKLFF
TRBD2,TRBV5-1,TRBJ2-7,-,TGCGCCAGCAGCCCCTCGGGGACCCGGGGGGACGAGCAGTACTTC,CASSPSGTRGDEQYF
-,TRBV4-1,TRBJ2-1,few,TGCGCCAGCAGCCCCCGACTGGCGGGGGAGCAGTTCTTC,CASSPRLAGEQFF
-,TRBV30,TRBJ2-1,-,TGTGCCTGGAGTGTACGGGGCGGGAACAATGAGCAGTTCTTC,CAWSVRGGNNEQFF
-,TRBV20-1,TRBJ2-1,once,TGCAGTGCTTCTAACAATGAGCAGTTCTTC,CSASNNEQFF
-,TRBV5-6,TRBJ2-1,-,TGTGCCAGCGGCGGGGTTGAGCAGTTCTTC,CASGGVEQFF
TRBD1,TRBV30,TRBJ2-5,-,TGTGCCTGGAGTGTCGGGGGTCTGACAGGGGGCTTAGAGACCCAGTACTTC,CAWSVGGLTGGLETQYF
-,TRBV19,TRBJ2-5,-,TGTGCCAGTAGTATAGGTGAAGATTGGGAGACCCAGTACTTC,CASSIGEDWETQYF
-,TRBV29-1,TRBJ2-2,-,TGCAGCTCGTACACGGCGAACACCGGGGAGCTGTTTTTT,CSSYTANTGELFF
-,TRBV5-6,TRBJ1-2,-,TGTGCCAGCAGTAAAATGACGGGTAACTATGGCTACACCTTC,CASSKMTGNYGYTF
-,TRBV6-6,TRBJ1-1,-,TGTGCCAGCAGTTCCCCGACCATTGAAGCTTTCTTT,CASSSPTIEAFF
-,TRBV27,TRBJ2-1,once,TGTGCCAGCAGACCGGACTACTCGGATGAGCAGTTCTTC,CASRPDYSDEQFF
-,TRBV30,TRBJ1-1,few,TGTGCCTGGAGTGACAGCGAGAACACTGAAGCTTTCTTT,CAWSDSENTEAFF
-,TRBV13,TRBJ2-7,few,TGTGCCAGCAGCTTAGGCGGGGGAGTCGAGCAGTACTTC,CASSLGGGVEQYF
-,TRBV11-2,TRBJ2-7,-,TGTGCCAGCAGCCTAGGGGAGCAGTACTTC,CASSLGEQYF
-,TRBV20-1,TRBJ2-7,many,TGCAGTGCTAGGGACAACTACGAGCAGTACTTC,CSARDNYEQYF
-,TRBV30,TRBJ1-6,-,TGTGCCTGGAGTGCAAACCAGAATTCACCCCTCCACTTT,CAWSANQNSPLHF
TRBD2,TRBV6-1,TRBJ2-2,once,TGTGCCAGCAGTGACGCCCCTTGGGAGGGAACCGGGGAGCTGTTTTTT,CASSDAPWEGTGELFF
-,TRBV6-5,TRBJ1-2,-,TGTGCCAGCAGTTACCCCGGCCAAGGGGACAAGAGAGGCTACACCTTC,CASSYPGQGDKRGYTF
-,TRBV6-4,TRBJ2-1,few,TGTGCCAGCAGTGACAACTATGAACAGTTCTTC,CASSDNYEQFF
-,TRBV29-1,TRBJ2-7,-,TGCAGCGTTGGGCCCGAAGGGGCTCGGGGTCTATACGAGCAGTACTTC,CSVGPEGARGLYEQYF
-,TRBV7-9,TRBJ1-5,-,TGTGCCAGCAGCTCGGGACTCCTCAATCAGCCCCAGCATTTT,CASSSGLLNQPQHF
-,TRBV30,TRBJ2-2,-,TGTGCCTGGGAAGTGGGGCTCCGGGGTAGCACCGGGGAGCTGTTTTTT,CAWEVGLRGSTGELFF
-,TRBV4-2,TRBJ2-5,once,TGTGCCAGCAGCCAAGGGTTGGAGACGATGATACAAGAGACCCAGTACTTC,CASSQGLETMIQETQYF
-,TRBV12-5,TRBJ2-1,few,TGTGCTAGTGGTCCCGACAATGAGCAGTTCTTC,CASGPDNEQFF
TRBD2,TRBV27,TRBJ2-7,-,TGTGCCAGCAGTTCCCTCCTCGGCGGGGGTAGCGGCGAGCAGTACTTC,CASSSLLGGGSGEQYF
-,TRBV2,TRBJ2-7,-,TGTGCCAGCAGTCGAAACGACCCCGCCGGCGAGCAGTACTTC,CASSRNDPAGEQYF
-,TRBV13,TRBJ1-2,few,TGTGCCAGCAGCTCTAACCGGGGAAACTATGGCTACACCTTC,CASSSNRGNYGYTF
-,TRBV7-6,TRBJ2-7,-,TGTGCCAGCAGCTTATCGCAGGGTAACGAGCAGTACTTC,CASSLSQGNEQYF
-,TRBV30,TRBJ1-6,few,TGTGCCGGGGAGGTTCGGGATTCACCCCTCCACTTT,CAGEVRDSPLHF
TRBD1,TRBV14,TRBJ2-3,many,TGTGCCAGCAGCCTCCGGGACAGGGGTTGGACAGATACGCAGTATTTT,CASSLRDRGWTDTQYF
-,TRBV15,TRBJ1-1,few,TGTGCCACCAGCAGAGATTCCATGAACACTGAAGCTTTCTTT,CATSRDSMNTEAFF
-,TRBV30,TRBJ1-5,-,TGTGCCTGGACCATGGGGGGGCTGGATCAGCCCCAGCATTTT,CAWTMGGLDQPQHF
-,TRBV7-6,TRBJ1-2,-,TGTGCCAGCAGCTTAGATCCAGGGGACTATGGCTACACCTTC,CASSLDPGDYGYTF
-,TRBV7-9,TRBJ1-6,once,TGTGCCAGCAGCTCGGAAAAGTCCTATAATTCACCCCTCCACTTT,CASSSEKSYNSPLHF
-,TRBV10-3,TRBJ2-5,-,TGTGCCATCAGTGCGAAACTACCCCGGGACTCCCTGACCCAGTACTTC,CAISAKLPRDSLTQYF
-,TRBV29-1,TRBJ1-1,-,TGCAGCGTTGGGGCAGGGAGCGAAGCTTTCTTT,CSVGAGSEAFF
-,TRBV29-1,TRBJ2-7,-,TGCAGCGTGGCGGACGGTAGCTCCTACGAGCAGTACTTC,CSVADGSSYEQYF